This T cell receptor (beta chain) emerged from a study of blood T cell repertoires in COVID-19. Across the whole study: Nucleic acid was either cDNA or gDNA, and it came from T cells, B-cell-depleted T cells, or PBMCs.

Original data processing: Amplification from reference gene primers served as the basis for estimated nucleated cell counts. Here immunoSEQ multiplex PCR was the method, and the copy in TCRdb shows in-frame clones only, minus some. The DNA was the basis for D and trimming; V, J and clone size are from that table. The sample records about 400,000 clones, 85% to 90% being singletons. This CDR3 contains 18 residues. Looked up from germline, CDR1 is SEHNR and CDR2 is FQNEAQ (reference sequence). The germline V and J ends were trimmed by 3 bases and 4 bases, with 21 bases remaining between them. Sequencing was carried out using PBMCs or T cells enriched from blood (not recorded which). V usage is TRBV7-9 and J usage is TRBJ2-2; maybe TRBD1 (5 bases). This clonotype was obtained from a woman in her 50s who had recovered from COVID-19. This CDR3 reads CASSFPQRTRLTTGELFF. The CDR3 bases are TGTGCCAGCAGCTTCCCGCAAAGGACAAGGCTTACCACCGGGGAGCTGTTTTTT. Filled out from reference TRBV7-9 and TRBJ2-2, the complete variable domain reads DTGVSQNPRHKITKRGQNVTFRCDPISEHNRLYWYRQTLGQGPEFLTYFQNEAQLEKSRLLSDRFSAERPKGSFSTLEIQRTEQGDSAMYLCASSFPQRTRLTTGELFFGEGSRLTVL.